This record concerns one T cell receptor (beta chain) sequence. The target antigen is unknown. The data stem from a study of cytomegalovirus exposure and HLA in healthy donors. Broader study findings: One cluster of highly shared sequence variants probably arose as a sequencing artifact. Certain indistinguishable V segments, among them TRBV6-2 and TRBV6-3, were excluded.

The PCR was carried out with 60 Vbeta primers and 13 Jbeta primers. Here immunoSEQ multiplex PCR was the method, and the copy in TCRdb shows in-frame clones only, minus some. The sample lists roughly 100,000 clones; around 86% were seen once. V was cut by 5 bases and J by 7 bases, with 14 bases left in between. The CDR3 extends over 13 amino acids. Germline V gene data show CDR1 as LNHDA and CDR2 as SQIVND (reference sequence). The V and J genes are TRBV19 and TRBJ1-2; the D is unclear. The TCR comes from a man aged 30 to 45 in good health and CMV-seropositive. Sequences were obtained from PBMCs. CDR3 residues: CASSYTAPRGYTF. CDR3 in DNA: TGTGCCAGTAGTTACACAGCTCCTCGTGGCTACACCTTC.